Below, 18 T cell receptor beta chains from the same sample are listed, as sequenced in a study of blood T cell repertoires in COVID-19. Sequencing used immunoSEQ multiplex PCR; TCRdb keeps in-frame clones, though not all of them. The repertoire holds 150,000 to 200,000 clones, about 83% seen once, with 1.5% in the top ten. Sequenced sample: peripheral blood. The origin of the receptors is a human donor in a cohort sampled during active COVID-19.

The J gene is TRBJ2-6, the V gene TRBV29-1; 8 bases map to TRBD2. CDR3 size: 15 residues. The trim removed 3 bases at V and 2 bases at J, leaving 3 bases unmatched. From germline, CDR1 is SQVTM and CDR2 ANQGSEA. The CDR3 sequence is CSVEGGRTGANVLTF. In DNA, the CDR3 is TGCAGCGTTGAGGGCGGGAGGACTGGGGCCAACGTCCTGACTTTC. The whole variable domain, filled in from reference TRBV29-1 and TRBJ2-6, reads SAVISQKPSRDICQRGTSLTIQCQVDSQVTMMFWYRQQPGQSLTLIATANQGSEATYESGFVIDKFPISRPNLTFSTLTVSNMSPEDSSIYLCSVEGGRTGANVLTFGAGSRLTVL.

This clone has a handful of counts. This chain links TRBV6-6 with TRBJ1-6; D is ambiguous. The length of the CDR3 is 14 residues. Trimming removed 2 bases from V and 6 bases from J, with 8 bases in between. CDR1 MNHNY and CDR2 SVGAGI come from the germline V gene (reference sequence). The chain's CDR3 is CASSYGGSNSPLHF. The CDR3 DNA is TGTGCCAGCAGTTACGGCGGCAGTAATTCACCCCTCCACTTT.

This chain uses TRBV2 with TRBJ1-1; TRBD1 might be the D (6 bases). Trimming cost V 8 bases and J 5 bases, with 15 bases left between them. CDR1 and CDR2 from the germline V gene are SNHLY and FYNNEI. The CDR3 runs 13 residues. CDR3 amino acids: CASGNRVGTEAFF. CDR3 nucleotide sequence: TGTGCCAGCGGCAACAGGGTAGGAACTGAAGCTTTCTTT.

The rearrangement links TRBV5-4 to TRBJ2-7; D unresolved. Trimming took off 1 base at V and 0 bases at J, with 5 bases between the two ends. From germline, CDR1 is SGHNT and CDR2 YYREEE (reference sequence). The CDR3 has 13 amino acids. CDR3 sequence (DNA): TGTGCCAGCAGCTTGCGCGTCTCCTACGAGCAGTACTTC. Protein: CASSLRVSYEQYF.

This clone was observed a single time. The chain uses TRBV5-5 and TRBJ2-7; 10 bases fit TRBD2. V was clipped by 2 bases and J by 3 bases; unmatched bases: 5. The CDR3 is made up of 15 amino acids. CDR1 and CDR2 (germline): SGHKS, YYEKEE (reference sequence). CDR3 in amino acids: CASSFTGLADYEQYF. The CDR3 coding sequence is TGTGCCAGCAGCTTTACAGGACTAGCGGACTACGAGCAGTACTTC. Combining the CDR3 with reference TRBV5-5 and TRBJ2-7 gives the whole variable domain DAGVTQSPTHLIKTRGQQVTLRCSPISGHKSVSWYQQVLGQGPQFIFQYYEKEERGRGNFPDRFSARQFPNYSSELNVNALLLGDSALYLCASSFTGLADYEQYFGPGTRLTVT.

This chain joins TRBV3-1 (or the pseudogene TRBV3-2) and TRBJ1-3; TRBD1 aligns across 10 bases. Trimming took 3 bases from V and 0 from J; bases not matched to a gene: 5. This CDR3 has 17 amino acids. Germline V gene lookup returns CDR1 LGHDT and CDR2 YNNKEL (reference sequence). CDR3 protein: CASSQGQGSLSGNTIYF. The CDR3 nucleotides are TGTGCCAGCAGCCAGGGACAGGGGTCTCTCTCTGGAAACACCATATATTTT.

This sequence joins TRBV6-2 or TRBV6-3 and TRBJ2-7; 10 nucleotides line up with TRBD2. The junction had 11 bases not matched to a gene; V was cut back by 0 bases and J by 3 bases. CDR3 length: 18 residues. Germline V lookup: CDR1 MNHEY, CDR2 SVGEGT. The CDR3 nucleotides are TGTGCCAGCAGTTACTCGTCCAACTGGCTAGCGGGAGTCTACGAGCAGTACTTC. Translated: CASSYSSNWLAGVYEQYF.

This clone was observed once. The chain uses TRBV18 and TRBJ1-1; 8 nucleotides agree with TRBD1. Germline V gene lookup returns CDR1 KGHSH and CDR2 LQKENI. This CDR3 comprises 15 residues. V was pared by 0 bases and J by 1 base, with 1 base of the junction left unmatched. The chain's CDR3 is CASSPPTGENTEAFF. CDR3 nucleotide sequence: TGTGCCAGCTCACCACCGACAGGGGAGAACACTGAAGCTTTCTTT.

This clone has only one observation. The chain carries TRBV9 and TRBJ2-7; 12 nucleotides align to TRBD2. Germline V lookup: CDR1 SGDLS, CDR2 YYNGEE. The CDR3 totals 16 residues. Trimming removed 2 bases from V and 0 bases from J; junction bases left unmatched: 3. CDR3 region: CASSVGTSGYSYEQYF. Written as DNA, the CDR3 is TGTGCCAGCAGCGTGGGGACTAGCGGGTACTCCTACGAGCAGTACTTC. Using reference TRBV9 and TRBJ2-7 for the parts outside the CDR3, the full variable domain is DSGVTQTPKHLITATGQRVTLRCSPRSGDLSVYWYQQSLDQGLQFLIQYYNGEERAKGNILERFSAQQFPDLHSELNLSSLELGDSALYFCASSVGTSGYSYEQYFGPGTRLTVT.

The rearrangement joins TRBV5-1 to TRBJ2-1; 7 nucleotides agree with TRBD1. This CDR3 region has 15 residues. Germline V gives CDR1 SGHRS, CDR2 YFSETQ. V gave up 7 bases and J gave up 0 bases; unmatched junction bases: 7. The CDR3 DNA reads as TGCGCCAGCTCCTCCGGGACAGCCTCCTACAATGAGCAGTTCTTC. Encoded protein: CASSSGTASYNEQFF.

V usage is TRBV28 and J usage is TRBJ1-1; D uncertain. CDR3 length: 15 amino acids. CDR1 is MDHEN and CDR2 is SYDVKM in the germline V gene. V was trimmed by 5 bases and J by 0 bases, leaving 13 bases between them. This CDR3 is CASSIHSGMNTEAFF. The CDR3 nucleotides read TGTGCCAGCAGTATCCACAGCGGTATGAACACTGAAGCTTTCTTT.

V gene TRBV7-2 combines with J gene TRBJ1-1; perhaps TRBD1 as D (5 bases). The CDR3 contains 13 residues. Looked up from germline, CDR1 is SGHTA and CDR2 is FQGNSA. V dropped 2 bases and J dropped 8 bases, with 12 bases sitting between them. In DNA form, the CDR3 reads TGTGCCAGCAGCTTACCGGACAAGAGAGAAGCTTTCTTT. This gives the protein CASSLPDKREAFF.

The rearrangement links TRBV2 to TRBJ2-5, with TRBD1 as a possible D gene (6 bases). CDR3 length equals 13 residues. Trimming took 9 bases from V and 4 from J, leaving 15 bases between them. CDR1 SNHLY and CDR2 FYNNEI come from the germline V gene. The CDR3 coding sequence is TGTGCCAGACGGGACACTGGACGAGAGACCCAGTACTTC. Translated, it gives CARRDTGRETQYF.

This rearrangement joins TRBV7-6 to TRBJ1-5; 12 bases map to TRBD1. The V gene's germline CDR1 is SGHVS and CDR2 FNYEAQ. Unmatched junction bases numbered 1, after V lost 3 bases and J lost 1 base. The CDR3 spans 16 residues. CDR3 loop: CASSLGQGASNQPQHF. Here the CDR3 DNA reads TGTGCCAGCAGCTTGGGACAGGGGGCAAGCAATCAGCCCCAGCATTTT.

The V gene is TRBV18, the J gene TRBJ2-1, with D tentatively TRBD1 (5 bases). Trimming shortened V by 5 bases and J by 4 bases, and 15 bases separated the two germline ends. This CDR3 contains 15 residues. CDR1 and CDR2 from the germline V gene are KGHSH and LQKENI. The chain's CDR3 is CASSAAGIGYNEQFF. In DNA, the CDR3 is TGTGCCAGCTCAGCTGCAGGGATCGGGTACAATGAGCAGTTCTTC.

The chain joins TRBV19 to TRBJ1-2; 8 bases agree with TRBD1. The germline CDR1 and CDR2 sequences are LNHDA and SQIVND (reference sequence). The CDR3 covers 16 residues. J lost 4 bases, V lost 0 bases, and 7 bases had no gene match. This chain's CDR3 is CASSIDGQGQSYGYTF. Here the CDR3 DNA reads TGTGCCAGTAGTATAGATGGACAGGGACAGAGCTATGGCTACACCTTC.

This chain links TRBV7-3 with TRBJ2-3; D possibly corresponds to TRBD1 (6 bases). Germline V gives CDR1 SGHTA, CDR2 FQGTGA. Trimming took off 5 bases at V and 1 base at J, with 13 bases between the two ends. The CDR3 consists of 15 residues. CDR3 bases: TGTGCCAGCAGCCTGGGGGCTAGTGGCACAGATACGCAGTATTTT. This encodes CASSLGASGTDTQYF.

The J gene is TRBJ1-2, the V gene TRBV4-3; unclear D gene. The CDR3 loop spans 12 amino acids. V was clipped by 4 bases and J by 9 bases, with 12 bases between them. The germline CDR1 and CDR2 sequences are LGHNA and YSLEER. As DNA, the CDR3 is TGCGCCAGCAGCCGCGCTGGTATCCGCTACACCTTC. Translated: CASSRAGIRYTF.